The 22 T cell receptor beta chains below come from one sample, sequenced in a study of early T cells in non-severe SARS-CoV-2 infection. One entry per CDR3 protein, called by TCRdb with MiXCR from the 5' RACE reads. The repertoire holds tens of thousands of distinct CDR3 sequences, with around 5% as singletons. The sequencing sample was made of whole blood. The receptor source for this set is an adult who was a healthcare worker with PCR-confirmed SARS-CoV-2 infection or an uninfected control (not recorded which).

This clonotype was observed at least ten times. The rearrangement links TRBV7-2 to TRBJ2-1, with 7 bases matching TRBD2. V shed 10 bases and J 2 bases; nucleotides not matched to a gene: 11. Germline lookup yields CDR1 SGHTA and CDR2 FQGNSA. This CDR3 spans 15 amino acids. CDR3 protein: CATGPDRGAYNEQFF. The CDR3 DNA follows: TGTGCCACTGGACCGGATCGGGGGGCCTACAATGAGCAGTTCTTC.

This rearrangement joins TRBV28 to TRBJ2-7; TRBD1 aligns across 12 bases. Per the germline V gene, CDR1 is MDHEN and CDR2 is SYDVKM. CDR3 length equals 16 residues. V was pared by 5 bases and J by 6 bases, with 11 bases of the junction left unmatched. Written as DNA, the CDR3 is TGTGCCAGCAGTCCACTCCCCGGGACAGGGGGCGGCGAGCAGTACTTC. Translation: CASSPLPGTGGGEQYF.

This clonotype was picked up many times. The chain links TRBV6-5 to TRBJ1-5; D unresolved. From germline, CDR1 is MNHEY and CDR2 SVGAGI. V was shortened by 6 bases and J by 4 bases, with 19 bases between the two germline ends. CDR3 length equals 16 residues. The DNA of the CDR3 is TGTGCCAGCAGAGCCCTGGCGGGGTATCGAAATCAGCCCCAGCATTTT. This sequence encodes CASRALAGYRNQPQHF.

The table lists this clonotype with many counts. This rearrangement joins TRBV4-2 to TRBJ2-1; 7 nucleotides align to TRBD2. The V gene end was trimmed by 1 base and the J gene end by 3 bases; junction bases not matched to a gene: 6. This CDR3 is built from 16 residues. Germline assignment: CDR1 LGHNA and CDR2 YNFKEQ. Written as DNA, the CDR3 is TGTGCCAGCAGCCAAGGGGGCGGGGGATACTACAATGAGCAGTTCTTC. Translating gives CASSQGGGGYYNEQFF.

This clonotype was recorded at least ten times. The chain recombines TRBV11-2 with TRBJ2-7; no firm D call. CDR3 length equals 16 residues. Germline V gene data show CDR1 as SGHAT and CDR2 as FQNNGV. Between the trimmed V and J ends, which lost 0 bases and 0 bases, there was a span of 12 bases. The CDR3 sequence: CASSLDVRSFSYEQYF. CDR3 in DNA: TGTGCCAGCAGCTTAGATGTGCGGTCCTTCTCCTACGAGCAGTACTTC. Complete variable domain (other parts from reference TRBV11-2 and TRBJ2-7): EAGVAQSPRYKIIEKRQSVAFWCNPISGHATLYWYQQILGQGPKLLIQFQNNGVVDDSQLPKDRFSAERLKGVDSTLKIQPAKLEDSAVYLCASSLDVRSFSYEQYFGPGTRLTVT.

This clonotype has only a few counts. The V and J genes are TRBV6-5 and TRBJ2-7; 10 positions match TRBD1. Per the germline V gene, CDR1 is MNHEY and CDR2 is SVGAGI. This CDR3 region has 16 residues. Trimming at V came to 5 bases and at J to 1 base, leaving 8 bases not matched to a gene. The DNA of the CDR3 is TGTGCCAGCAGTGCCGCCGGGACAGGGGAATCCTACGAGCAGTACTTC. Protein: CASSAAGTGESYEQYF.

The CDR3 is CASRLQGPETQYF. CDR3 in DNA: TGTGCCAGCAGACTACAGGGTCCGGAGACCCAGTACTTC. The V call is TRBV6-1, the J call TRBJ2-5; possible D gene TRBD1, 6 bases. CDR1 is MNHNS, CDR2 SASEGT, per germline. The V end was cut by 6 bases, the J end by 5 bases, with 13 bases between. The CDR3 covers 13 residues.

This clonotype was picked up many times. The chain is built from TRBV12-3 or TRBV12-4 and TRBJ1-6; D possibly corresponds to TRBD1 (5 bases). V lost 6 bases and J lost 9, with 18 bases in between. CDR3 length equals 15 residues. The CDR3, as DNA: TGTGCCAGCAGCCCCCAGGGAAAGAGGACTTCACCCCTCCACTTT. Amino acid sequence: CASSPQGKRTSPLHF.

The chain links TRBV19 to TRBJ1-5, with TRBD1 as a possible D gene (5 bases). This CDR3 is 14 amino acids long. The germline CDR1 and CDR2 sequences are LNHDA and SQIVND (reference sequence). Deletions cut 3 bases from V and 1 base from J, with 7 bases between. Here the CDR3 DNA reads TGTGCCAGTAGTATGTGGGACAGCAATCAGCCCCAGCATTTT. Amino acid sequence: CASSMWDSNQPQHF.

This rearrangement joins TRBV24-1 to TRBJ2-1, with D possibly matching TRBD2 (6 bases). V was shortened by 5 bases and J by 7 bases, with 8 bases between the two germline ends. Germline CDR1 and CDR2: KGHDR and SFDVKD. This CDR3 region has 12 residues. CDR3 sequence: CATSARGNEQFF. For the CDR3, the DNA is TGTGCCACCAGTGCCCGGGGGAATGAGCAGTTCTTC.

This clonotype was detected ten times or more. The V and J genes are TRBV6-2 or TRBV6-3 and TRBJ1-5; D unclear. V was shortened by 6 bases and J by 3 bases, with 15 bases between the two germline ends. Germline CDR1 MNHEY, CDR2 SVGEGT. The CDR3 contains 15 residues. The CDR3 reads CASSHGPGANQPQHF. The CDR3 DNA reads as TGTGCCAGCAGCCACGGGCCGGGTGCCAATCAGCCCCAGCATTTT.

This clonotype was observed at least ten times. This chain joins TRBV7-9 and TRBJ1-1; D is ambiguous. There are 12 residues in the CDR3. Germline V gene data show CDR1 as SEHNR and CDR2 as FQNEAQ (reference sequence). Trimming cost V 1 base and J 11 bases, with 11 bases left between them. The CDR3: CASSLDLDRAFF. The CDR3 coding sequence is TGTGCCAGCAGCTTAGATCTGGATCGGGCTTTCTTT.

This clonotype was recorded many times. The rearrangement uses TRBV7-9 and TRBJ1-5; D might be TRBD1 (6 bases). V lost 1 base to trimming and J lost 3 bases, with 7 bases between them. Germline lookup yields CDR1 SEHNR and CDR2 FQNEAQ (reference sequence). This CDR3 has 14 amino acids. CDR3 sequence: CASSLGTANQPQHF. CDR3 in DNA: TGTGCCAGCAGCTTAGGGACAGCCAATCAGCCCCAGCATTTT.

Many counts were recorded for this clonotype. V and J are TRBV3-1 and TRBJ2-7; TRBD2 agrees at 8 bases. This CDR3 has 15 residues. The V gene end was trimmed by 1 base and the J gene end by 3 bases; junction bases not matched to a gene: 5. The germline V gene has CDR1 LGHDT and CDR2 YNNKEL (reference sequence). CDR3 in amino acids: CASSQGQREFYEQYF. In DNA, the CDR3 is TGTGCCAGCAGCCAAGGGCAGCGGGAGTTCTACGAGCAGTACTTC.

This clonotype was seen more than once but under ten times. The J gene is TRBJ2-3, the V gene TRBV7-9, with D maybe TRBD1 (5 bases). Trimming pared 1 base from V and 3 bases from J, leaving 11 bases between. CDR1 and CDR2 (germline): SEHNR, FQNEAQ (reference sequence). The CDR3 has 15 amino acids. The DNA of the CDR3 is TGTGCCAGCAGCTTAGAAGGTCAGGGAACAGATACGCAGTATTTT. This codes for CASSLEGQGTDTQYF.

This clonotype was counted at least ten times. The J gene is TRBJ2-6, the V gene TRBV18, with a tentative D call TRBD1 (6 bases). Germline CDR1 reads KGHSH; CDR2 reads LQKENI. The CDR3 loop spans 14 amino acids. Trimming pared 4 bases from V and 2 bases from J, leaving 6 bases between. CDR3 coding DNA: TGTGCCAGCTCACAGGGGGCTGGGGCCAACGTCCTGACTTTC. Translated, it gives CASSQGAGANVLTF.

This clonotype was detected only a few times. This chain connects TRBV10-3 to TRBJ1-4; D is perhaps TRBD1 (6 bases). This CDR3 has 15 residues. Trimming took 3 bases from V and 3 from J, leaving 11 bases between them. Germline V gene sequence: CDR1 ENHRY, CDR2 SYGVKD. CDR3 in DNA: TGTGCCATCAGTGAAGGAGGGGGGGCTAATGAAAAACTGTTTTTT. Amino acid sequence: CAISEGGGANEKLFF.

This clonotype has only a few counts. This sequence joins TRBV18 and TRBJ2-2; no clear D. The CDR3 is 15 residues long. Trimming left V 2 bases short and J 7 bases short, with 14 bases between. The germline V gene encodes CDR1 KGHSH and CDR2 LQKENI. The CDR3 sequence: CASSPGEAVGGELFF. CDR3 in DNA: TGTGCCAGCTCACCAGGAGAGGCAGTCGGCGGGGAGCTGTTTTTT.

The rearrangement uses TRBV7-3 and TRBJ2-3; TRBD2 is a possible D gene (6 bases). Germline lookup yields CDR1 SGHTA and CDR2 FQGTGA. Trimming shortened V by 5 bases and J by 0 bases, and 12 bases separated the two germline ends. This CDR3 region has 15 residues. The CDR3 DNA reads as TGTGCCAGCAGCCTGGAGGGAACTAGCACAGATACGCAGTATTTT. Protein sequence: CASSLEGTSTDTQYF.

In its sample, this clonotype was seen many times. The chain recombines TRBV29-1 with TRBJ2-1; TRBD1 matches at 7 bases. CDR1 and CDR2 (germline): SQVTM, ANQGSEA. The CDR3 length is 13 residues. V was clipped by 1 base and J by 5 bases; unmatched bases: 2. The DNA for the CDR3 is TGCAGCGTTGAAGCACAGGGGAACAATGAGCAGTTCTTC. Its protein is CSVEAQGNNEQFF.

This chain uses TRBV5-1 with TRBJ1-1; D is undetermined. The CDR3 runs 12 residues. Trimming removed 5 bases at V and 0 bases at J, with 5 bases between. Per the germline V gene, CDR1 is SGHRS and CDR2 is YFSETQ. The CDR3 reads CASSLMNTEAFF. The CDR3 nucleotides are TGCGCCAGCAGTCTGATGAACACTGAAGCTTTCTTT.

This clonotype was seen at least ten times. V gene TRBV11-2 combines with J gene TRBJ2-2, with TRBD2 identical over 10 bases. From germline, CDR1 is SGHAT and CDR2 FQNNGV. Trimming at V came to 6 bases and at J to 1 base, leaving 2 bases not matched to a gene. There are 15 residues in the CDR3. The CDR3 DNA follows: TGTGCCAGCAGACGACTAGCGGGGAACACCGGGGAGCTGTTTTTT. This encodes CASRRLAGNTGELFF.